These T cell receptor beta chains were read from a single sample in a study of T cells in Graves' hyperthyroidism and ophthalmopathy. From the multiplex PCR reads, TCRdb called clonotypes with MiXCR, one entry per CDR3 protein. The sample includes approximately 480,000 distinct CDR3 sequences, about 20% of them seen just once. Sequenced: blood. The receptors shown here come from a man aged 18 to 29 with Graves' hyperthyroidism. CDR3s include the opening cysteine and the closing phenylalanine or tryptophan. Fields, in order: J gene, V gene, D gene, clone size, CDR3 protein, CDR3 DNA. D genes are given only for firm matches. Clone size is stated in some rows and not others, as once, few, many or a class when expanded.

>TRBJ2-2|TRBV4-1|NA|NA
CASSRGDVGELFF
TGCGCCAGCAGTAGGGGTGATGTCGGGGAGCTGTTTTTT
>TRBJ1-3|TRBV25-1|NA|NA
CASSEDRSVGNTIYF
TGTGCCAGCAGTGAAGACAGGTCGGTCGGAAACACCATATATTTT
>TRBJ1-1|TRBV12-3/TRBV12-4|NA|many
CASSSGRTNTEAFF
TGTGCCAGCAGTTCGGGACGGACGAACACTGAAGCTTTCTTT
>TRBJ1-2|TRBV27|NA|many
CASSFVGEGQGGYTF
TGTGCCAGCAGTTTCGTAGGTGAAGGGCAGGGAGGCTACACCTTC
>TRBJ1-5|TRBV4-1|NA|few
CASSQEWGILSNQPQHF
TGCGCCAGCAGCCAAGAATGGGGGATCCTTTCTAATCAGCCCCAGCATTTT
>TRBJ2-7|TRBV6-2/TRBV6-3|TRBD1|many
CASRESRDRGGEQYF
TGTGCCAGCAGAGAGTCCCGGGACAGGGGTGGCGAGCAGTACTTC
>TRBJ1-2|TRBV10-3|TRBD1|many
CAISESGTGINYGYTF
TGTGCCATCAGTGAGTCCGGGACAGGGATTAACTATGGCTACACCTTC
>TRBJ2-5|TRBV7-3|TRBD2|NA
CASSLTSGGMRETQYF
TGTGCCAGCAGCTTAACTAGCGGGGGGATGCGGGAGACCCAGTACTTC
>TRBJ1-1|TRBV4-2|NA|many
CASSQTLNTEAFF
TGTGCCAGCAGCCAGACACTGAACACTGAAGCTTTCTTT
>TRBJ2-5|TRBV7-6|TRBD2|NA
CASSLVGTTTETQYF
TGTGCCAGCAGCTTAGTAGGGACTACCACGGAGACCCAGTACTTC
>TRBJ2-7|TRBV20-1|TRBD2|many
CSARGTSGSEQYF
TGCAGTGCTAGAGGGACTAGCGGGAGCGAGCAGTACTTC
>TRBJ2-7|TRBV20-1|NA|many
CSARDFLSSYEQYF
TGCAGTGCTAGGGACTTCCTGAGCTCCTACGAGCAGTACTTC
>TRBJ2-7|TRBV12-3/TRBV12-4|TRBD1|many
CASSSGTGGGEQYF
TGTGCCAGCAGTTCCGGGACAGGGGGCGGAGAGCAGTACTTC
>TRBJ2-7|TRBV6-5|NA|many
CASSYSLTGSSYEQYF
TGTGCCAGCAGTTACTCCCTGACAGGAAGCTCCTACGAGCAGTACTTC
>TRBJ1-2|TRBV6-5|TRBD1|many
CASSYRTGLGFDYGYTF
TGTGCCAGCAGTTACAGGACAGGCTTGGGGTTTGACTATGGCTACACCTTC
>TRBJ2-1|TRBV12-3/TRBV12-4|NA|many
CASSLQGGGEQFF
TGTGCCAGCAGTTTACAAGGCGGGGGCGAGCAGTTCTTC
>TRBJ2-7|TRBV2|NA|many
CASSEDPDARGSSQYF
TGTGCCAGCAGTGAAGACCCCGACGCCCGCGGGTCCTCGCAGTACTTC
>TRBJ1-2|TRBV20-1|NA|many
CSARDLGTAGYTF
TGCAGTGCTAGAGATCTCGGGACGGCCGGCTACACCTTC
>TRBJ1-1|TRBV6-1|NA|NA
CASRRLSNTEAFF
TGTGCCAGCAGACGACTCTCGAACACTGAAGCTTTCTTT
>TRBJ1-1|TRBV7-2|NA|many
CASSTKPGTSSSAFF
TGTGCCAGCAGCACAAAACCCGGGACATCCTCCTCAGCTTTCTTT
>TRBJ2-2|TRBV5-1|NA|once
CASSPGSGFRTGELFF
TGCGCCAGCAGCCCCGGATCGGGGTTTAGGACCGGGGAGCTGTTTTTT
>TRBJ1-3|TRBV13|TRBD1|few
CASSRDRDKSGNTIYF
TGTGCCAGCAGCCGGGACAGAGACAAGTCTGGAAACACCATATATTTT
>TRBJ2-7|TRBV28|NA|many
CASSLPRVSYEQYF
TGTGCCAGCAGTCTACCCCGAGTCTCCTACGAGCAGTACTTC
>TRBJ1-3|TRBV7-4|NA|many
CASSPGTSGNTIYF
TGTGCCAGCAGCCCGGGGACATCGGGAAACACCATATATTTT
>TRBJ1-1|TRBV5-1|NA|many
CASSSAQGITEAFF
TGCGCCAGCAGCTCGGCACAGGGAATCACTGAAGCTTTCTTT
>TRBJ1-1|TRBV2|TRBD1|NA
CASSEGQGGEAFF
TGTGCCAGCAGTGAGGGGCAGGGGGGTGAAGCTTTCTTT
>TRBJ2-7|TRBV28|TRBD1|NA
CASSFTGTGTNEQYF
TGTGCCAGCAGTTTCACCGGGACAGGGACTAACGAGCAGTACTTC
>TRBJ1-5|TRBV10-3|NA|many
CAISDSGPISNQPQHF
TGTGCCATCAGTGACTCAGGTCCGATTAGCAATCAGCCCCAGCATTTT
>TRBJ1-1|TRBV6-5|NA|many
CASSYSRVRNTEAFF
TGTGCCAGCAGTTACAGCCGGGTACGGAACACTGAAGCTTTCTTT
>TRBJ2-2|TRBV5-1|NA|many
CASSFQRNTGELFF
TGCGCCAGCAGCTTCCAGCGGAACACCGGGGAGCTGTTTTTT
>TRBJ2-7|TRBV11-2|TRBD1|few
CASSLDQSGTGMYEQYF
TGTGCCAGCAGCTTAGATCAATCCGGGACAGGGATGTACGAGCAGTACTTC
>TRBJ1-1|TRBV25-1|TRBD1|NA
CASSDGTGGEVNTEAFF
TGTGCCAGCAGTGACGGGACAGGGGGCGAGGTGAACACTGAAGCTTTCTTT
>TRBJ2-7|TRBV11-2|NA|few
CASSLLPYDIEQYF
TGTGCCAGCAGCTTATTGCCCTACGATATAGAGCAGTACTTC
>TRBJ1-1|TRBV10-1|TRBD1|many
CASRDLQGASVNTEAFF
TGCGCCAGCAGGGACTTACAGGGGGCAAGTGTGAACACTGAAGCTTTCTTT
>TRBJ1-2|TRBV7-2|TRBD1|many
CASSLAPSGGNYGYTF
TGTGCCAGCAGCTTAGCGCCTTCAGGGGGGAACTATGGCTACACCTTC
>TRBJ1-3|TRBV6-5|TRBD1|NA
CVSSSHDRGAGSTIYF
TGTGTCAGCAGTTCCCACGACAGGGGGGCAGGAAGCACCATATATTTT
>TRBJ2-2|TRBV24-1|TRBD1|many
CATSPGTGTFRWELFF
TGTGCCACCAGCCCCGGGACAGGGACATTCAGGTGGGAGCTGTTTTTT
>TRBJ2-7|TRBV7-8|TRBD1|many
CASSLGGGQGRGYEQYF
TGTGCCAGCAGCTTAGGTGGGGGACAGGGAAGGGGGTACGAGCAGTACTTC
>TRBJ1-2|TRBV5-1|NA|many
CASNLGTFQYGYTF
TGCGCCAGCAATCTCGGGACATTTCAGTATGGCTACACCTTC
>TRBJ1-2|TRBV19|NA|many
CASSIRSGVYGYTF
TGTGCCAGTAGTATCAGAAGTGGAGTCTATGGCTACACCTTC
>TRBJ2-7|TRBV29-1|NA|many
CSVGDGPWDEQYF
TGCAGCGTCGGGGACGGCCCTTGGGACGAGCAGTACTTC
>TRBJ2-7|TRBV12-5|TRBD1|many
CASAGTGVYEQYF
TGTGCTAGTGCCGGGACAGGGGTATACGAGCAGTACTTC
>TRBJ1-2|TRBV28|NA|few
CASSSGVSGYTF
TGTGCCAGCAGTTCCGGCGTCAGCGGCTACACCTTC
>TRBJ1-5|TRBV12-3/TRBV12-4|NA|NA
CASTTEKAHQPQHF
TGTGCCAGCACCACCGAGAAGGCCCACCAGCCCCAGCATTTT
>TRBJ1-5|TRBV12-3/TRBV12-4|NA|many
CASSLLGGGDQPQHF
TGTGCCAGCAGTTTATTAGGGGGTGGTGATCAGCCCCAGCATTTT
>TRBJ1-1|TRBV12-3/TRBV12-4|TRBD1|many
CASARGAGGMNTEAFF
TGTGCCAGCGCCAGGGGCGCAGGGGGCATGAACACTGAAGCTTTCTTT